The entry below describes one T cell receptor beta chain. This sample was taken from a study of OX40 agonist ivuxolimab in advanced cancers. TCRdb keeps only in-frame clones here, not all; method: immunoSEQ multiplex PCR. The table shows around 95,000 clones, with around 91% occurring only once. V gave up 0 bases and J gave up 5 bases, with 12 bases separating them. This CDR3 region has 14 residues. Germline CDR1 is SGHRS and CDR2 is YFSETQ. Sequencing used CD4+ or CD8+ T cells sorted from blood, obtained in a trial of the OX40 agonist ivuxolimab. The origin of this receptor is an adult with an advanced solid tumor such as melanoma, head and neck, liver or kidney cancer. The chain couples TRBV5-1 to TRBJ2-7; tentative D call: TRBD1 (6 bases). The DNA for the CDR3 is TGCGCCAGCAGCTTGGACAGGGCCGGCCACGAGCAGTACTTC. Protein: CASSLDRAGHEQYF.